This T cell receptor (beta chain) was captured in a study of response to subunit inactivated influenza vaccine. The ends lost 6 bases at V and 11 bases at J; junction bases unmatched: 12. Per the germline V gene, CDR1 is SQVTM and CDR2 is ANQGSEA. The CDR3 length is 13 residues. Each CDR3 protein is one row after TCRdb ran MiXCR on the RT-PCR reads. The sample holds 500,000 to 600,000 distinct CDR3 sequences, 7.6% seen once. The clonotype was recovered from a man aged 50-75 years who received an inactivated influenza vaccine. This chain connects TRBV29-1 to TRBJ1-1; 10 bases map to TRBD1. The input for sequencing was PBMCs from blood, taken approximately 25 months after vaccination. In DNA form, the CDR3 reads TGCAGCGTGCCGGGACAGGGGCAAAAGGGGGCTTTCTTT. It specifies CSVPGQGQKGAFF.